This T cell receptor (beta chain) was profiled in a study of radiation and T cells in renal cell carcinoma. Study information: Nephrectomy followed 15 Gy stereotactic body radiation by 4 weeks.

Study-wide findings and caveats: In blood, top tumor clones expanded by 2 weeks, shrinking by 4.

A word on this clone: Its antigen is unknown.

Method: immunoSEQ multiplex PCR; TCRdb's copy keeps in-frame clones and lacks some. The profile shows around 60,000 clones, roughly 79% of them singletons. The V and J ends lost 0 bases and 2 bases respectively, with 8 bases between them. The CDR3 consists of 15 residues. Germline CDR1 and CDR2: KGHSH and LQKENI. The time point here: blood 2 weeks post-SBRT. Described treatment: 15 Gy SBRT to primary tumor, nephrectomy 4 weeks later. This clonotype was sampled from a man in his 60s with renal cell carcinoma. Sequences were derived from blood, sampled from a patient whose treatment included radiotherapy and nephrectomy. The chain recombines TRBV18 with TRBJ1-3, with D hard to call. CDR3 in DNA: TGTGCCAGCTCACCACCGGGGTTCACTGGAAACACCATATATTTT. Amino acids: CASSPPGFTGNTIYF.